A selection of T cell receptor beta chains follows, all from one sample in a study of identical twins. Using its own MiXCR run on the 5' RACE reads, TCRdb lists one record per CDR3 protein. The table records 200,000 to 250,000 distinct CDR3 sequences, roughly 7% of them present only once. The data were also submitted as part of a second study, on yellow fever vaccine responses in identical twins.

Source material: memory (CD45RO+) T cells sorted from blood. Receptors were obtained from a woman between 18 and 29 years old in good health. Both conserved end residues are part of each CDR3. Each record gives: clone size, D gene, J gene, V gene, CDR3 DNA, CDR3 protein. D genes are given only for firm matches. A row's size may be missing; if present it is once, few, many or a size class.

-,-,TRBJ2-4,TRBV2,TGTGCCAGCAACCTAGGGATGGCCAAAAACATTCAGTACTTC,CASNLGMAKNIQYF
-,-,TRBJ1-2,TRBV18,TGTGCCAGCTCACCAGAGTATTCGGGCTATGGCTACACCTTC,CASSPEYSGYGYTF
few,-,TRBJ1-5,TRBV18,TGTGCCACCTCCGGTGGGGACAATCAGCCCCAGCATTTT,CATSGGDNQPQHF
-,TRBD2,TRBJ2-7,TRBV7-3,TGTGCCAGCAGCTTAGCTAGCGGGAGCCCGGGCGAGCAGTACTTC,CASSLASGSPGEQYF
few,TRBD1,TRBJ1-2,TRBV5-5,TGTGCCAGCAGCGCGACAGGGGGCGCGAACTATGGCTACACCTTC,CASSATGGANYGYTF
few,TRBD2,TRBJ2-3,TRBV20-1,TGCAGTGCTAGAGTCGGGGGGGGCACAGATACGCAGTATTTT,CSARVGGGTDTQYF
many,-,TRBJ2-1,TRBV11-2,TGTGCCAGCAGTCGGGGGCCCTATGAGCAGTTCTTC,CASSRGPYEQFF
few,-,TRBJ1-3,TRBV28,TGTGCCAGCAGGGTAGGGTCCAGCTCTGGAAACACCATATATTTT,CASRVGSSSGNTIYF
many,TRBD2,TRBJ2-3,TRBV11-2,TGTGCCAGCAGCTGGGGACTAGCGCATCGCCCAGATACGCAGTATTTT,CASSWGLAHRPDTQYF
many,-,TRBJ2-7,TRBV10-3,TGTGCCATCAGCCAGGGGCGGGAGAGGGACGAGCAGTACTTC,CAISQGRERDEQYF
-,-,TRBJ1-4,TRBV10-3,TGTGCCATCAGTGAGGATGGACTGGGACTTTTTGAAAAACTGTTTTTT,CAISEDGLGLFEKLFF
few,-,TRBJ1-5,TRBV10-3,TGTGCCATCAGCCCTTCAGGTAGCAATCAGCCCCAGCATTTT,CAISPSGSNQPQHF
few,TRBD1,TRBJ2-5,TRBV12-3/TRBV12-4,TGTGCCAGCAGTTACAGGGACAGGGGGCGCGGGGTAACCCAGTACTTC,CASSYRDRGRGVTQYF
few,TRBD2,TRBJ2-1,TRBV27,TGTGCCAGCAGTTTATGGGCGGGGGGGCTAGGATACAATGAGCAGTTCTTC,CASSLWAGGLGYNEQFF
-,-,TRBJ2-1,TRBV12-3/TRBV12-4,TGTGCCAGCAGTCCCCAGGGGTTTTTTGTTGCCAATGAGCAGTTCTTC,CASSPQGFFVANEQFF
few,TRBD1,TRBJ1-2,TRBV12-3/TRBV12-4,TGTGCCAGCAAACTGGGCCCCTCTGGACAGGGCGGAGGCTACACCTTC,CASKLGPSGQGGGYTF
many,-,TRBJ1-1,TRBV6-1,TGTGCCAGCAGTGTCCCGGGGATGAACACTGAAGCTTTCTTT,CASSVPGMNTEAFF
-,TRBD2,TRBJ2-7,TRBV5-1,TGCGCCAGCAGTTCGGGACTAGCGGATGGTACCTACGAGCAGTACTTC,CASSSGLADGTYEQYF
few,TRBD1,TRBJ2-7,TRBV25-1,TGTGCCAGCAGCGACCAGACAGGGGGCCGGATCCACGAGCAGTACTTC,CASSDQTGGRIHEQYF
many,-,TRBJ1-5,TRBV5-1,TGCGCCAGCAGCTTGGGGGGGGATAGCAATCAGCCCCAGCATTTT,CASSLGGDSNQPQHF
few,TRBD2,TRBJ2-1,TRBV7-8,TGTGCCAGCAGCTACGGGACTAGCGGGAGCAATGAGCAGTTCTTC,CASSYGTSGSNEQFF
few,-,TRBJ1-4,TRBV7-9,TGTGCCAGCACCAAGGTATTGCAGGGTGGTGAAAAACTGTTTTTT,CASTKVLQGGEKLFF
few,-,TRBJ1-5,TRBV20-1,TGCAGTGCCCAGGAGGGCTCTATCAATCAGCCCCAGCATTTT,CSAQEGSINQPQHF
few,-,TRBJ2-5,TRBV27,TGTGCCAGCCTCCCTCGGGGCGGGGTAGTAGAGACCCAGTACTTC,CASLPRGGVVETQYF
few,TRBD1,TRBJ2-1,TRBV20-1,TGCAGTGCTAGATTTGGGACAGGGGGCTATGAGCAGTTCTTC,CSARFGTGGYEQFF
-,-,TRBJ1-5,TRBV12-3/TRBV12-4,TGTGCCAGCAGCCCCGGGCCCTCCTATTATCAGCCCCAGCATTTT,CASSPGPSYYQPQHF
medium-sized,-,TRBJ2-5,TRBV11-2,TGTGCCAGCAGCTCCCCCTTGGGGGCGAGAGAGACCCAGTACTTC,CASSSPLGARETQYF
few,-,TRBJ2-1,TRBV19,TGTGCCAGTAGGAGACAAAAGCAGTTCTTC,CASRRQKQFF
few,-,TRBJ2-7,TRBV3-1,TGTGCCAGCAGCCAAGATATTGGAGACTCTCGCGAGCAGTACTTC,CASSQDIGDSREQYF
many,TRBD2,TRBJ2-7,TRBV7-6,TGTGCCAGCAGCCGTGGACTAGCGGGAGACTCCTACGAGCAGTACTTC,CASSRGLAGDSYEQYF